Each of the 27 T cell receptor beta chains below was sequenced from the same sample in a study of CD8+ T cells in alopecia areata. RNA was isolated and reverse transcribed to cDNA, the sequencing template. Clones were sequenced by immunoSEQ multiplex PCR, and TCRdb holds only the in-frame ones, with some missing. Among some 220,000 clones listed, about 57% were seen once. Treatment in this sample: oral pan-JAK inhibitor, 5-10 mg twice daily. Sequenced material: CD4+ T cells sorted from blood, taken at week 4, from a patient treated with tofacitinib. The receptors stem from a human donor with alopecia areata.

This clone showed up just a few times. This rearrangement joins TRBV10-3 to TRBJ2-1, with D possibly matching TRBD2 (5 bases). Germline V CDR1 and CDR2: ENHRY, SYGVKD. The CDR3 has 17 residues. Trimming left V 6 bases short and J 0 bases short, with 18 bases between. CDR3 residues: CAIRGVGGPSSYNEQFF. For the CDR3, the DNA is TGTGCCATCAGGGGTGTCGGCGGGCCCAGCTCCTACAATGAGCAGTTCTTC.

The CDR3: CASHGGGYEQYF. The CDR3 DNA reads TGTGCCTCTCATGGGGGGGGCTACGAGCAGTACTTC. The rearrangement links TRBV2 to TRBJ2-7; 7 bases agree with TRBD2. Germline V gene sequence: CDR1 SNHLY, CDR2 FYNNEI. This CDR3 region has 12 residues. The V and J ends lost 11 bases and 3 bases, in that order; junction bases with no gene match: 7.

The chain couples TRBV5-1 to TRBJ1-1; D gene uncertain. Germline CDR1 and CDR2: SGHRS and YFSETQ. Deletions cut 0 bases from V and 1 base from J, with 7 bases between. The CDR3 is 14 residues long. DNA for the CDR3: TGCGCCAGCAGCTTGGCACGGGGGAACACTGAAGCTTTCTTT. Translating it yields CASSLARGNTEAFF.

This clone was seen only once. The sample contains more than one DNA sequence encoding this CDR3. The CDR3 DNA is TGCAGCGTGCACAGGGTACTGAACACTGAAGCTTTCTTT. This codes for CSVHRVLNTEAFF. The J gene is TRBJ1-1, the V gene TRBV29-1; D might be TRBD1 (6 bases). Germline assignment: CDR1 SQVTM and CDR2 ANQGSEA. The CDR3 length is 13 residues. The V and J ends lost 6 bases and 0 bases respectively, with 11 bases between them.

The chain recombines TRBV29-1 with TRBJ2-1; 8 positions agree with TRBD1. Germline V gene data show CDR1 as SQVTM and CDR2 as ANQGSEA. The CDR3 contains 13 residues. The V segment lost 6 bases and the J segment 10 bases; nucleotides outside the gene matches: 11. The CDR3 is CSVRTGTVGEQFF. Here the CDR3 DNA reads TGCAGCGTGCGGACAGGGACAGTGGGAGAGCAGTTCTTC.

The chain is built from TRBV25-1 and TRBJ2-1, with D possibly being TRBD1 (6 bases). Trimming took off 4 bases at V and 7 bases at J, with 11 bases between the two ends. The germline CDR1 and CDR2 sequences are MGHDK and SYGVNS. CDR3 size: 13 residues. CDR3: CASSGYRDNEQFF. CDR3 sequence (DNA): TGTGCCAGCAGTGGCTACAGGGATAATGAGCAGTTCTTC.

This rearrangement joins TRBV30 to TRBJ2-7, with 10 bases identical to TRBD1. Trimming cost V 3 bases and J 5 bases; bases outside gene matches: 10. The CDR3 spans 15 residues. Per the germline V gene, CDR1 is GTSNPN and CDR2 is SVGIG (reference sequence). As DNA, the CDR3 is TGTGCCTGGAGCGCCGGGACAGGGGAAAAAGACGAGCAGTACTTC. Its translation: CAWSAGTGEKDEQYF.

Ten or more counts support this clone. The chain's CDR3 is CASSLPGQGMNEQYF. DNA for the CDR3: TGTGCCAGCAGCTTACCGGGACAGGGGATGAACGAGCAGTACTTC. The rearrangement links TRBV27 to TRBJ2-7; 10 bases fit TRBD1. CDR3 length: 15 amino acids. Trimming cost V 6 bases and J 5 bases; bases outside gene matches: 10. CDR1 is MNHEY, CDR2 SMNVEV, per germline (reference sequence).

This chain links TRBV30 with TRBJ1-6; D possibly corresponds to TRBD1 (5 bases). Germline V gives CDR1 GTSNPN, CDR2 SVGIG (reference sequence). The CDR3 runs 17 residues. The ends were cut back, 0 bases at V and 0 bases at J, with 12 bases in the middle. The CDR3 loop is CAWSVRAGSSYNSPLHF. For the CDR3, the DNA is TGTGCCTGGAGTGTACGGGCAGGGAGCTCCTATAATTCACCCCTCCACTTT.

This clone has more than one count but fewer than ten. The V gene is TRBV2, the J gene TRBJ2-1; D perhaps matches TRBD1 (6 bases). The germline V gene encodes CDR1 SNHLY and CDR2 FYNNEI. The V end lost 6 bases, the J end lost 6 bases, and 15 bases lay between the germline ends. The CDR3 covers 14 residues. In nucleotides, the CDR3 is TGTGCCAGCAGAGAAAGTGGACAGTTCAATGAGCAGTTCTTC. Translation gives CASRESGQFNEQFF.

This chain uses TRBV28 with TRBJ1-4; 8 positions agree with TRBD1. Trimming cost V 5 bases and J 8 bases; bases outside gene matches: 4. CDR1 and CDR2 from the germline V gene are MDHEN and SYDVKM. This CDR3 has 13 residues. CDR3 loop: CASSQGAGEKLFF. The CDR3 coding sequence is TGTGCCAGCAGTCAGGGGGCGGGAGAAAAACTGTTTTTT.

The chain carries TRBV25-1 and TRBJ1-2; D is unresolved. The length of the CDR3 is 13 residues. The ends were cut back, 2 bases at V and 9 bases at J, with 13 bases in the middle. Germline CDR1 and CDR2: MGHDK and SYGVNS. The CDR3 protein is CASSEGVGMSYTF. The CDR3 region has the DNA TGTGCCAGCAGTGAAGGGGTAGGGATGAGCTACACCTTC.

This clone was seen a handful of times. The chain employs TRBV7-2 and TRBJ2-2, with TRBD2 as a possible D gene (5 bases). This CDR3 spans 16 amino acids. The germline V and J ends were trimmed by 1 base and 0 bases, with 9 bases remaining between them. CDR1 is SGHTA, CDR2 FQGNSA, per germline. CDR3 residues: CASSLDSGSNTGELFF. The CDR3 DNA reads as TGTGCCAGCAGCTTAGACTCGGGGTCGAACACCGGGGAGCTGTTTTTT.

This clone was seen only a few times. J is TRBJ2-3 and V is TRBV29-1; TRBD1 is a possible D gene (6 bases). V dropped 4 bases and J dropped 6 bases, with 11 bases sitting between them. CDR3 length: 12 residues. From germline, CDR1 is SQVTM and CDR2 ANQGSEA. The DNA of the CDR3 is TGCAGCGTTGTCAGGGGAAGGGATACGCAGTATTTT. Translation gives CSVVRGRDTQYF.

The rearrangement uses TRBV7-2 and TRBJ1-1, with 8 bases that match TRBD1. CDR3 size: 17 residues. In germline, CDR1 is SGHTA, CDR2 FQGNSA. V shed 5 bases and J 3 bases; nucleotides not matched to a gene: 14. The CDR3 DNA sequence: TGTGCCAGCAGCCCCAATCGCCTCAGGGGGCTAGACACTGAAGCTTTCTTT. It specifies CASSPNRLRGLDTEAFF.

This clone was counted a few times. The CDR3 loop reads CAIQGIDSEQYF. In nucleotides, the CDR3 is TGTGCCATCCAAGGTATTGATTCCGAGCAGTACTTC. The V and J genes are TRBV10-3 and TRBJ2-7; no clear D gene. The CDR3 covers 12 residues. V was cut by 8 bases and J by 6 bases, with 14 bases left in between. Per the germline V gene, CDR1 is ENHRY and CDR2 is SYGVKD.

The J gene is TRBJ2-3, the V gene TRBV11-3, with D unclear. This CDR3 is built from 14 residues. Germline lookup yields CDR1 SGHNT and CDR2 YENEEA. The V and J ends lost 2 bases and 2 bases respectively, with 8 bases between them. The CDR3 loop reads CASSLKGPTDTQYF. DNA for the CDR3: TGTGCCAGCAGCTTAAAGGGTCCCACAGATACGCAGTATTTT.

This chain connects TRBV29-1 to TRBJ1-1; TRBD1 matches 8 bases. Germline V gene sequence: CDR1 SQVTM, CDR2 ANQGSEA. The CDR3 spans 17 residues. J lost 4 bases, V lost 6 bases, and 19 bases had no gene match. CDR3 nucleotide sequence: TGCAGCGTCGGGCAGCGGGGGAACAGGGGGATAGGCACTGAAGCTTTCTTT. Translating gives CSVGQRGNRGIGTEAFF.

This clone was seen only a few times. CDR3 loop: CASSPGHSNTEAFF. In DNA form, the CDR3 reads TGTGCCAGCAGCCCGGGACATTCGAACACTGAAGCTTTCTTT. The chain combines TRBV7-3 with TRBJ1-1, with a weak D call TRBD1 (6 bases). Germline CDR1 and CDR2: SGHTA and FQGTGA. Deletions cut 5 bases from V and 1 base from J, with 11 bases between. The CDR3 totals 14 residues.

The chain couples TRBV7-9 to TRBJ2-1; D ambiguous. The CDR3 totals 12 residues. V was cut by 1 base and J by 9 bases, with 7 bases left in between. From germline, CDR1 is SEHNR and CDR2 FQNEAQ (reference sequence). CDR3 DNA sequence: TGTGCCAGCAGCTTAGATCACCTTGAGCAGTTCTTC. Translation: CASSLDHLEQFF.

This clone came up a few times. The chain combines TRBV29-1 with TRBJ2-7; TRBD1 matches 8 bases. Per germline, CDR1 SQVTM and CDR2 ANQGSEA. The CDR3 contains 12 residues. Trimming removed 7 bases from V and 4 bases from J; junction bases left unmatched: 6. The CDR3 loop reads CSAGQGEYEQYF. CDR3 DNA sequence: TGCAGCGCAGGACAGGGAGAATACGAGCAGTACTTC.

The V call is TRBV5-1, the J call TRBJ2-3; 9 nucleotides agree with TRBD2. The CDR3 runs 15 residues. The V gene's germline CDR1 is SGHRS and CDR2 YFSETQ. J was trimmed by 3 bases and V by 7 bases; bases with no gene match: 9. The CDR3 sequence is CASGSGGHGTDTQYF. The CDR3 DNA is TGCGCCAGCGGGAGCGGGGGGCATGGGACAGATACGCAGTATTTT.

The J gene is TRBJ2-5, the V gene TRBV5-1; D tentatively reads TRBD1 or TRBD2 (6 bases each). The germline V gene encodes CDR1 SGHRS and CDR2 YFSETQ. V dropped 0 bases and J dropped 5 bases, with 14 bases sitting between them. This CDR3 is 15 amino acids long. The CDR3 DNA reads as TGCGCCAGCAGCTTGGACAGCCTAGGGGGGGAGACCCAGTACTTC. This gives the protein CASSLDSLGGETQYF.

The chain couples TRBV7-8 to TRBJ2-1; D is perhaps TRBD2 (7 bases). The CDR3 covers 14 residues. The V gene lost 2 bases and the J gene lost 8 bases, with 13 bases spanning the gap. CDR1 and CDR2 from the germline V gene are SGHVS and FQNEAQ. The CDR3 loop reads CASSLRGGIDEQFF. The CDR3 DNA is TGTGCCAGCAGCTTAAGGGGGGGGATTGATGAGCAGTTCTTC.

The chain has TRBV11-2 and TRBJ2-3; maybe TRBD2 (7 bases). Trimming took off 1 base at V and 2 bases at J, with 13 bases between the two ends. This CDR3 region has 16 residues. Looked up from germline, CDR1 is SGHAT and CDR2 is FQNNGV. The CDR3 nucleotides read TGTGCCAGCAGCTTAGGGGCGGGGGCTACCACAGATACGCAGTATTTT. Protein sequence: CASSLGAGATTDTQYF.

This clone has more than one count but fewer than ten. The CDR3 DNA sequence: TGTGCCAGCAGTTCGGGCAGGGCGGACACCTACGAGCAGTACTTC. Protein: CASSSGRADTYEQYF. The chain has TRBV7-9 and TRBJ2-7; possible D gene TRBD1, 5 bases. With 6 bases removed from V and 2 bases from J, the gap between germline ends came to 17 bases. This CDR3 comprises 15 residues. Germline-derived CDR1 and CDR2 are SEHNR and FQNEAQ (reference sequence).

This clone was seen more than once but under ten times. J is TRBJ2-3 and V is TRBV7-2, with 9 nucleotides matching TRBD2. The CDR3 runs 16 residues. Looked up from germline, CDR1 is SGHTA and CDR2 is FQGNSA. The ends lost 1 base at V and 7 bases at J; junction bases unmatched: 9. CDR3 coding DNA: TGTGCCAGCAGCTTAGTCTCAGCGGGGGGTACTAATACGCAGTATTTT. It codes for CASSLVSAGGTNTQYF.